The clone carrying this T cell receptor beta chain turned up a few times. This CDR3 has 14 amino acids. Germline-derived CDR1 and CDR2 are GTSNPN and SVGIG (reference sequence). V was clipped by 3 bases and J by 1 base; unmatched bases: 5. These data originate in a study of T-cell reconstitution after alpha-beta-depleted transplantation in children. TCRbeta library construction was performed incorporating unique molecular identifiers. TCRdb itself ran the PCR reads through MiXCR, one entry per CDR3 protein. The table shows approximately 420,000 distinct CDR3 sequences, with about 11% occurring only once.

J is TRBJ2-7 and V is TRBV30, with TRBD2 matching over 8 bases. This specimen consisted of PBMCs from the stem cell graft donor, obtained from the stem cell graft. The clonotype originates from a human donor who donated a stem cell graft to a child with acute myeloid leukemia. CDR3 sequence: CAWRSRGGSYEQYF. The CDR3, as DNA: TGTGCCTGGAGATCTCGGGGGGGATCCTACGAGCAGTACTTC. Drawing the rest from reference TRBV30 and TRBJ2-7, the complete variable domain is SQTIHQWPATLVQPVGSPLSLECTVEGTSNPNLYWYRQAAGRGLQLLFYSVGIGQISSEVPQNLSASRPQDRQFILSSKKLLLSDSGFYLCAWRSRGGSYEQYFGPGTRLTVT.